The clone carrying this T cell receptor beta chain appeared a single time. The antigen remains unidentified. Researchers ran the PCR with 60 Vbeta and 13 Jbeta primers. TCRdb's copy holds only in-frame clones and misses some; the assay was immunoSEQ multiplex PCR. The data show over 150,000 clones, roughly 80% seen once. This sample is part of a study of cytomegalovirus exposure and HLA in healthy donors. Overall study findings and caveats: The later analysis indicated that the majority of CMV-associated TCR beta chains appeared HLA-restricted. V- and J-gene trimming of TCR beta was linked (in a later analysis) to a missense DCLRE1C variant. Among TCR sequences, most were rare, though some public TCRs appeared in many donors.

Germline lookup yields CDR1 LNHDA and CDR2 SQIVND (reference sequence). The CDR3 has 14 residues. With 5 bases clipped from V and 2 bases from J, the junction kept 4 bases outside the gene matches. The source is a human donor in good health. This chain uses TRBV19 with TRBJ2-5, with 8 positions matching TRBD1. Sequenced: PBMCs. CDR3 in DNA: TGTGCCAGTAGTCAGGGGGCTAGACAAGAGACCCAGTACTTC. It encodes CASSQGARQETQYF.